Listed here is a single T cell receptor beta chain. Its target is unknown. Germline trimming cut 1 base from V and 2 bases from J; bases unmatched to any gene: 2. This CDR3 region has 17 residues. Germline assignment: CDR1 SGHAT and CDR2 FQNNGV. The PCR ran on 60 Vbeta and 13 Jbeta primers. Profiled with immunoSEQ multiplex PCR; TCRdb holds only in-frame clones, not every one. The table has roughly 150,000 clones, roughly 84% seen once; the top ten hold about 2.5%. The source of the sample is a study of cytomegalovirus exposure and HLA in healthy donors. Study outcomes and limitations: Listed as cytomegalovirus-associated were roughly 180 TCR beta chains.

Sequencing was carried out using PBMCs. The rearrangement uses TRBV11-2 and TRBJ2-2; the match to TRBD2 covers 12 bases. The receptor was derived from a man aged 25-45 years in good health and CMV-seropositive. The CDR3 reads CASSLGTSGTNTGELFF. The CDR3 nucleotides read TGTGCCAGCAGCTTAGGGACTAGCGGGACCAACACCGGGGAGCTGTTTTTT.